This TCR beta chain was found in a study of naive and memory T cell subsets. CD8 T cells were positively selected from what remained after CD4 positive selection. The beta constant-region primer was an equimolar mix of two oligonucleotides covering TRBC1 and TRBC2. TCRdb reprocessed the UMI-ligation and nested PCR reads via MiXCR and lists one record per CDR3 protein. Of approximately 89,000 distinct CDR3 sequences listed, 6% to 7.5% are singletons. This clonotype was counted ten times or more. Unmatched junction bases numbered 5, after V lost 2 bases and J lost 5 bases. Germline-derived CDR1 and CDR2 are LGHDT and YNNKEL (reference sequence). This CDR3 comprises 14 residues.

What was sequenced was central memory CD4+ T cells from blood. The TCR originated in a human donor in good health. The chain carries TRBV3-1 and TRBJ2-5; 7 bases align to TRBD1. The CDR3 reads CASSQNRGLETQYF. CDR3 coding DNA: TGTGCCAGCAGCCAAAACAGGGGATTGGAGACCCAGTACTTC.